This T cell receptor beta chain originates from a study of PD-1 blockade in classical Hodgkin lymphoma. Study observations and caveats: Relapsed/refractory patients reportedly had the lowest baseline TCR diversity, below newly diagnosed patients, who were below healthy donors.

Following autologous stem cell transplantation, relapse occurred in every patient, and exposure to brentuximab vedotin varied. A remark on this clone: Its target is unknown.

The V gene end was trimmed by 3 bases and the J gene end by 3 bases; junction bases not matched to a gene: 5. Per the germline V gene, CDR1 is LNHDA and CDR2 is SQIVND (reference sequence). CDR3 length equals 14 residues. Measured with immunoSEQ multiplex PCR; TCRdb has only the in-frame clones, and not every one. Altogether approximately 27,000 clones are present, roughly three quarters being singletons, with the ten largest covering more than 25%. V is TRBV19 and J is TRBJ2-7, with 7 bases matching TRBD2. This sequence originates from a human donor with classical Hodgkin lymphoma. Sequences were derived from peripheral blood mononuclear cells (PBMCs), sampled before the second cycle of nivolumab. The chain's CDR3 is CASSILRGDYEQYF. The CDR3 region has the DNA TGTGCCAGTAGTATTCTCCGGGGGGACTACGAGCAGTACTTC.